This T cell receptor beta chain stems from a study of T cells after posttransplantation cyclophosphamide. Study-wide findings and caveats: TRB clonality was highly associated with recipient CMV seropositivity and reactivation.

The table lists this clone with many counts. What it binds is unknown. Germline loops: CDR1 SGHRS, CDR2 YFSETQ. The CDR3 loop spans 14 amino acids. V was cut by 4 bases and J by 4 bases, with 11 bases left in between. This table comes from immunoSEQ multiplex PCR, and its TCRdb copy is limited to in-frame clones, with some not included. This sample carries 25,000 to 30,000 clones and no singletons, and roughly 1.5% goes to the top ten. This TCR was sampled from a man aged 50 or older in good health, CMV-negative, and a related stem cell transplant donor. V and J are TRBV5-1 and TRBJ2-2; possible D gene TRBD1, 6 bases. Material for sequencing was PBMCs. The CDR3 loop is CASSITGSTGELFF. The DNA for the CDR3 is TGCGCCAGCAGCATAACAGGGTCCACCGGGGAGCTGTTTTTT.